This TCR beta chain was documented in a study of brain T cells in children with intractable seizures. The time point is: blood from clinic visit 5 months post-surgery; TSC patient then seizure free. Surgery cases with the highest brain T cell transcript signatures were chosen for sequencing. TCRdb keeps only in-frame clones here, not all; method: immunoSEQ multiplex PCR. The profile covers around 340,000 clones, with 93% appearing a single time and 5.5% to 6% taken by the ten largest. Germline V CDR1 and CDR2: SGHKS, YYEKEE (reference sequence). CDR3 length: 16 amino acids. Deletions cut 3 bases from V and 1 base from J, with 14 bases between. Turning to this clone: No antigen is known for it.

Study observations and caveats: Pre- and post-surgery blood differed in depth, so pre-surgery absences may be undersampling. Viral specificity was inferred only from CDR3 similarity; HCMV serostatus was unknown.

The source is a boy under three years old with tuberous sclerosis and intractable seizures. The gene calls are TRBV5-5 and TRBJ2-1; tentative D call: TRBD2 (6 bases). The sample in question was peripheral blood, obtained 4 to 5 months after surgery. The CDR3 bases are TGTGCCAGCAGCTGGATATGGGGGAGGTCCTACAATGAGCAGTTCTTC. Residues: CASSWIWGRSYNEQFF.